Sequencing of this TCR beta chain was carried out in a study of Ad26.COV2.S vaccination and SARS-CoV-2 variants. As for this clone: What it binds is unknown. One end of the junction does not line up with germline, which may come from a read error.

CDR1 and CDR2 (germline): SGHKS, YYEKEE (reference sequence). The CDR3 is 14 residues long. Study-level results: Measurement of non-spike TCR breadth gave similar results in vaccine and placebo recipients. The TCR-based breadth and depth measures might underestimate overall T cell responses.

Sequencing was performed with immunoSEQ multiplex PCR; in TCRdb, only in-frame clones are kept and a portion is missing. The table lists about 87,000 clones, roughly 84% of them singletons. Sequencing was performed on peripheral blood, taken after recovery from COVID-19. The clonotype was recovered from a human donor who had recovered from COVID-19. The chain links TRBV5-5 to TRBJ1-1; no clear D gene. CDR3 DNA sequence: TGTGTCAGCAGCCGAGCCAGGATGAACACTGAAGCTTTCTTT. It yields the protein CVSSRARMNTEAFF.